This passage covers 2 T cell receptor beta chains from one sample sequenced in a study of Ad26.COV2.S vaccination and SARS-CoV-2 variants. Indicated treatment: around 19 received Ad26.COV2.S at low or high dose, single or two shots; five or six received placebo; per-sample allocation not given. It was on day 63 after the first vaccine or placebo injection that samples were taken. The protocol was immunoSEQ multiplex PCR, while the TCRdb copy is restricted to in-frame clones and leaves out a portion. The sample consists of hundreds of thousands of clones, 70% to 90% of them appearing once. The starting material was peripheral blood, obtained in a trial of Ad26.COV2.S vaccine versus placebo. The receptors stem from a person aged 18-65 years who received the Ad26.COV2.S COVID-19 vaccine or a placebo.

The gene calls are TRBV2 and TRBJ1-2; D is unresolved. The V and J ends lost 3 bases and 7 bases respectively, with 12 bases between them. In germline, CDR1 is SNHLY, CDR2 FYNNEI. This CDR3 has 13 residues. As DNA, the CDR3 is TGTGCCAGCAGTGATGGTCCCGGGTTTGGCTACACCTTC. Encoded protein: CASSDGPGFGYTF.

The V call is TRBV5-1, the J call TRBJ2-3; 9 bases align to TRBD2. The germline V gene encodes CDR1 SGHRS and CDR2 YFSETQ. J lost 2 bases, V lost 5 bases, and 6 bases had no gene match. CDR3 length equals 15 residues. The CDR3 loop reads CASRLAGAVTDTQYF. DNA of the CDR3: TGCGCCAGCAGATTAGCGGGGGCCGTCACAGATACGCAGTATTTT.